The 11 T cell receptor beta chains below all came from one sample that was sequenced in a study of technical replicates of blood from a handful of donors. The data were produced by immunoSEQ multiplex PCR, yet TCRdb's version contains in-frame clones alone and is incomplete. The repertoire holds about 75,000 clones, with around 97% as singletons. The sequencing input was T cells isolated from PBMCs. The receptor set was obtained from a human donor in good health.

This chain joins TRBV6-5 and TRBJ1-2; 8 bases are shared with TRBD1. The V segment lost 2 bases and the J segment 8 bases; nucleotides outside the gene matches: 10. Germline V gene data show CDR1 as MNHEY and CDR2 as SVGAGI. The CDR3 extends over 15 amino acids. The CDR3, as DNA: TGTGCCAGCAGTTACCTACAGGGGGGTTCAGACGGCTACACCTTC. Protein product: CASSYLQGGSDGYTF.

The chain uses TRBV6-1 and TRBJ1-1; D not resolved. The V end lost 6 bases, the J end lost 3 bases, and 14 bases lay between the germline ends. Germline V gene data show CDR1 as MNHNS and CDR2 as SASEGT. The CDR3 consists of 14 residues. The CDR3 sequence: CASRALREDTEAFF. Here the CDR3 DNA reads TGTGCCAGCAGAGCGTTAAGGGAGGACACTGAAGCTTTCTTT.

The gene calls are TRBV30 and TRBJ1-1; TRBD1 matches 9 bases. Unmatched junction bases numbered 11, after V lost 4 bases and J lost 14 bases. The CDR3 is 12 residues long. Germline V gives CDR1 GTSNPN, CDR2 SVGIG (reference sequence). CDR3 nucleotides: TGTGCCTGGACCCTACCGGGACAGGGACGGTTCTTT. This translates into CAWTLPGQGRFF.

The V and J genes are TRBV6-5 and TRBJ1-3, with 7 bases matching TRBD1. Germline CDR1 reads MNHEY; CDR2 reads SVGAGI. The V segment lost 6 bases and the J segment 2 bases; nucleotides outside the gene matches: 7. This CDR3 comprises 15 residues. This CDR3 reads CASSPTGATGNTIYF. DNA of the CDR3: TGTGCCAGCAGCCCTACAGGGGCTACTGGAAACACCATATATTTT.

This sequence joins TRBV6-4 and TRBJ2-5; 10 bases are a match to TRBD2. V was pared by 3 bases and J by 4 bases, with 8 bases of the junction left unmatched. The germline gives CDR1 MRHNA, CDR2 SNTAGT. The CDR3 is made up of 16 amino acids. The CDR3 protein is CASSESGAGGGETQYF. CDR3 coding DNA: TGTGCCAGCAGTGAAAGCGGAGCGGGAGGGGGAGAGACCCAGTACTTC.

The V and J genes are TRBV9 and TRBJ2-5; 7 bases agree with TRBD2. Germline CDR1 is SGDLS and CDR2 is YYNGEE. This CDR3 is 17 amino acids long. The junction had 13 bases not matched to a gene; V was cut back by 3 bases and J by 2 bases. The CDR3 is CASSGSLAGAVQETQYF. DNA of the CDR3: TGTGCCAGCAGCGGATCTCTTGCGGGAGCGGTACAAGAGACCCAGTACTTC.

The chain uses TRBV29-1 and TRBJ2-7; TRBD1 agrees at 7 bases. The CDR3 consists of 14 residues. Germline V gene lookup returns CDR1 SQVTM and CDR2 ANQGSEA. Losses at the gene ends were 3 bases for V and 2 bases for J; bases not matched to a gene: 7. The CDR3 DNA is TGCAGCGTTGAGGGGACAGATGGACCCTACGAGCAGTACTTC. Protein sequence: CSVEGTDGPYEQYF.

The V call is TRBV19, the J call TRBJ2-5, with TRBD2 matching 9 bases. Germline V CDR1 and CDR2: LNHDA, SQIVND (reference sequence). J was trimmed by 5 bases and V by 6 bases; bases with no gene match: 13. This CDR3 region has 16 residues. CDR3 loop: CASRNSGSGAGETQYF. As DNA, the CDR3 is TGTGCCAGTAGAAATAGCGGGAGTGGGGCGGGGGAGACCCAGTACTTC.

This CDR3 reads CASSPTLLTLLNTEAFF. CDR3 bases: TGTGCCAGCAGCCCAACGCTGTTGACACTTCTGAACACTGAAGCTTTCTTT. This chain joins TRBV4-2 and TRBJ1-1; unclear D gene. V was cut by 4 bases and J by 0 bases, with 18 bases left in between. Germline V lookup: CDR1 LGHNA, CDR2 YNFKEQ. The length of the CDR3 is 17 residues.

The V and J genes are TRBV19 and TRBJ2-7; tentatively, D is TRBD2 (6 bases). The CDR3 loop spans 15 amino acids. Germline lookup yields CDR1 LNHDA and CDR2 SQIVND (reference sequence). V was cut by 7 bases and J by 0 bases, with 16 bases left in between. DNA for the CDR3: TGTGCCAGTAAAGGGGAGGCCCATCCCTCCTACGAGCAGTACTTC. Translating it yields CASKGEAHPSYEQYF.

This chain connects TRBV11-2 to TRBJ2-5; D uncertain. The ends were cut back, 5 bases at V and 3 bases at J, with 22 bases in the middle. The CDR3 contains 17 residues. Germline assignment: CDR1 SGHAT and CDR2 FQNNGV. This CDR3 reads CASSQTGLGTWKETQYF. The CDR3 region has the DNA TGTGCCAGCAGCCAAACGGGTTTGGGTACTTGGAAAGAGACCCAGTACTTC.